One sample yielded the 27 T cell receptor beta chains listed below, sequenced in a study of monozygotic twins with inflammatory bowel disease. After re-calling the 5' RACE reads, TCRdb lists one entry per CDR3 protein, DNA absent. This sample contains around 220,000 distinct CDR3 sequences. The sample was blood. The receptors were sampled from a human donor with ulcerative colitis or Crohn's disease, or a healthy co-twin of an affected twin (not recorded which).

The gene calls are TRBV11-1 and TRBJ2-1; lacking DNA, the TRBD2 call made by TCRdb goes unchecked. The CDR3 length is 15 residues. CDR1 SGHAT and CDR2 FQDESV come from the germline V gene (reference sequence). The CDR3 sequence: CASSLGSGMGDEQFF. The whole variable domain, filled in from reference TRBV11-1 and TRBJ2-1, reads EAEVAQSPRYKITEKSQAVAFWCDPISGHATLYWYRQILGQGPELLVQFQDESVVDDSQLPKDRFSAERLKGVDSTLKIQPAELGDSAMYLCASSLGSGMGDEQFFGPGTRLTVL.

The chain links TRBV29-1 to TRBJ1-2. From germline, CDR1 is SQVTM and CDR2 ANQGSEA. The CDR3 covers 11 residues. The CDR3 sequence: CSALENYGYTF.

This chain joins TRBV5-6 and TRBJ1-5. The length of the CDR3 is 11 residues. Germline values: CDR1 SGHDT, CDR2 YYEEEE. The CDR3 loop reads CATYSNQPQHF.

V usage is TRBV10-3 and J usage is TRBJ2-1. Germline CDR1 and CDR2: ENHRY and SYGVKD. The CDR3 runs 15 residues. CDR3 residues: CAISDGVRSYNEQFF.

The CDR3 spells CASSGNTDTQYF. J is TRBJ2-3 and V is TRBV12-3 or TRBV12-4. This CDR3 spans 12 amino acids.

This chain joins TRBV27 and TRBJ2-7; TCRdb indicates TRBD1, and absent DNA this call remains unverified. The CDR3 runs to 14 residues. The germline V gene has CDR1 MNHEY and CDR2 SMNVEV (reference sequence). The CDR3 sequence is CASSLRGSYYEQYF.

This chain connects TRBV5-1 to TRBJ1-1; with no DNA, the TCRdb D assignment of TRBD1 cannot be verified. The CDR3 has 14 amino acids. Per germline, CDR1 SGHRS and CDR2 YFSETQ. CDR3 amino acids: CASRSDREGAEAFF.

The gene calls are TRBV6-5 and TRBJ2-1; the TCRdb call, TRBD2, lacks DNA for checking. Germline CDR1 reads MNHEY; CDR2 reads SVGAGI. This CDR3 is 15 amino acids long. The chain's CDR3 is CASSYAGLADNEQFF.

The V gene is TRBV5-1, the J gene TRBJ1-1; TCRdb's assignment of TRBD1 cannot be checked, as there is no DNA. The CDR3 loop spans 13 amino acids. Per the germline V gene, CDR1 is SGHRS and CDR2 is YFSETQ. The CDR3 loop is CASSLGGVTEAFF.

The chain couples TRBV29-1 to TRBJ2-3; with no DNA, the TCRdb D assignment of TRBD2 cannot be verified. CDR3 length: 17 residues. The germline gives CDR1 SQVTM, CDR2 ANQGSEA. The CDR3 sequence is CSVAPSTSGAYTDTQYF.

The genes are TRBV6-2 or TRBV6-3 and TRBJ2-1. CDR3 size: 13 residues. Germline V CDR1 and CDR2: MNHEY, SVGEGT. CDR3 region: CASSYVGHNEQFF.

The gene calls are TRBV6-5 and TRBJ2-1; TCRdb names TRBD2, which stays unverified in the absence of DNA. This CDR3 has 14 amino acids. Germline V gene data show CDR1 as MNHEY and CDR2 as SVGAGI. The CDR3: CASSYRAFHNEQFF.

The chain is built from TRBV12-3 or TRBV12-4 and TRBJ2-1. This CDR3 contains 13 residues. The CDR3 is CASSLLLYNEQFF.

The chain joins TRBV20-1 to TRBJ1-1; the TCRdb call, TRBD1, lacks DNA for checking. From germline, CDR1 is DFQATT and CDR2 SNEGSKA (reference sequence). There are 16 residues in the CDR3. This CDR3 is CSARDPRRGRDTEAFF.

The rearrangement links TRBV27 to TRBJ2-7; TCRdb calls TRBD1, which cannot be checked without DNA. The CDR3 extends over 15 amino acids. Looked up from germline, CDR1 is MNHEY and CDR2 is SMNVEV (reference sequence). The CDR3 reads CASIPTGVHSYEQYF.

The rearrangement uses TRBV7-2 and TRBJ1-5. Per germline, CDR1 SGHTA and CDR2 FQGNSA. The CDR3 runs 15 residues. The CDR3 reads CASSLAPYSNQPQHF.

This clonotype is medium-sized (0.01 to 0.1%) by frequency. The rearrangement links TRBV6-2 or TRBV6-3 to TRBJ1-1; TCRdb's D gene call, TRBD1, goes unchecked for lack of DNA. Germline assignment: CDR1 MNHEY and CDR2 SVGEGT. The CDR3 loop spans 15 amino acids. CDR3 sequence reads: CASTPDGPLGTEAFF.

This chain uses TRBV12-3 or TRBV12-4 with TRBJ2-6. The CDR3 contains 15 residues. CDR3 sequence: CASTLGGPGANVLTF.

The chain's CDR3 is CASSVAGTGSQETQYF. The chain links TRBV9 to TRBJ2-5; TCRdb indicates TRBD1, and absent DNA this call remains unverified. Looked up from germline, CDR1 is SGDLS and CDR2 is YYNGEE. The CDR3 sequence is 16 residues long.

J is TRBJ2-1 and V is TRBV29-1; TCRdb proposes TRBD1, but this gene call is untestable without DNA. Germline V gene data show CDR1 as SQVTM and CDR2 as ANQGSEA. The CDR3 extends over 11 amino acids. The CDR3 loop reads CSVGQVNEQFF.

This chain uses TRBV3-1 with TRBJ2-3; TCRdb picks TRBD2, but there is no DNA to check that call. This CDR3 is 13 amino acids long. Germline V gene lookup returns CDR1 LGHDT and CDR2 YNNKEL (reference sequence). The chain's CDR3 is CASSQGREDTQYF.

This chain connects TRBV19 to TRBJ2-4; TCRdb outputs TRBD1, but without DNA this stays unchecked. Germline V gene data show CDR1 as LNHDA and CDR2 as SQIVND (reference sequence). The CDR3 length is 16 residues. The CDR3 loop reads CASSILGELAKNIQYF.

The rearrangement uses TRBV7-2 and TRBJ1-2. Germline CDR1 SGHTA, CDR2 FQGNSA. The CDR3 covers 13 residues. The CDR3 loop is CASSEERNYGYTF.

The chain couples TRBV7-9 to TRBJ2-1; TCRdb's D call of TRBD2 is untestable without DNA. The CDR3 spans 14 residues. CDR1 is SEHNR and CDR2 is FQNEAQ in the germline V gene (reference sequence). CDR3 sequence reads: CASSSLAGVGEQFF.

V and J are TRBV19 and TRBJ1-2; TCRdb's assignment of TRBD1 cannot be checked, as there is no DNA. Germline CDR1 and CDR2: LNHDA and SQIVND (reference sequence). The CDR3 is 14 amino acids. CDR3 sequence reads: CASSIGTGSRGYTF. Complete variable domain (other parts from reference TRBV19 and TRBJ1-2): DGGITQSPKYLFRKEGQNVTLSCEQNLNHDAMYWYRQDPGQGLRLIYYSQIVNDFQKGDIAEGYSVSREKKESFPLTVTSAQKNPTAFYLCASSIGTGSRGYTFGSGTRLTVV.

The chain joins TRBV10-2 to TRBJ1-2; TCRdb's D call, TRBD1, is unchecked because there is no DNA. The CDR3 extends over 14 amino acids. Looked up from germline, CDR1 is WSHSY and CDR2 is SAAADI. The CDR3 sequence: CASNEGQGGYGYTF.

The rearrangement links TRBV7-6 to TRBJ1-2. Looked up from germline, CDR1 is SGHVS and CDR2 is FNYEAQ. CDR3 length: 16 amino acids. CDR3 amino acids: CASSPSPSDTNYGYTF.